This T cell receptor beta chain was recovered during a study of circulating and synovial CD4+ cells in juvenile arthritis (dated by TCRdb to the mid-2010s). Regarding the research as a whole: Within each patient, the TCRbeta CDR3 repertoires of synovial CD4 T cells, bulk blood CD4 T cells and circulating HLA-DR+ CD4 T cells were compared. Repertoire sequencing was performed with the aim of confirming enrichment of synovial clonotypes in a circulating synovial-like CD4 T cell subset. General findings and caveats noted by the study authors: Lower diversity was observed in synovial and circulating pathogenic-like lymphocyte repertoires than in bulk blood CD4 repertoires, and some CPL samples were found to be as oligoclonal as synovium. Circulating pathogenic-like lymphocytes clustered together with synovial T cells and shared a substantially larger fraction of CDR3 sequences with synovium than bulk blood did. No difference between circulating pathogenic-like lymphocytes and bulk blood T cells was detected by traditional Vbeta family usage analysis. Overlap with synovium increased with sequencing depth, so measured shared-clonotype fractions likely underestimated the full repertoire overlap. CPL and bulk blood CD4 samples differed in T cell genome counts by at least an order of magnitude, so sample-size effects were addressed.

Looking up the germline V gene yields CDR1 SGHAT and CDR2 FQNNGV. Unmatched junction bases come to 3, with V trimmed by 5 bases and J by 4 bases. The CDR3 holds 13 amino acids from the cysteine to the phenylalanine. CDR3 DNA only is kept here, 39 bases in frame from base 1. The sequenced samples were obtained from patients with active juvenile idiopathic arthritis. Right after thawing, the cells went straight into sorting, and Live/Dead Fixable Near-IR Stain was used to exclude dead cells. About this clone: This clone's antigen is unknown. It has no much larger one-base neighbor in the sample; base qualities were not kept.

Receptors were amplified or captured by the immunoSEQ multiplex PCR assay. An external provider carried out the TCRbeta CDR3 sequencing as a commercial service. Per the authors' processing: Productive nucleotide sequences and amino acid sequences obtained through in silico translation were used in the analyses. Diversity was measured with Renyi entropy across alpha values, using the median of 200 repeated subsamples to equalise sample size. For clustering, the distance between each pair of repertoires was computed as one minus the Chao-modified Jaccard index, which corrected for under-sampling. Frequency-weighted overlap with synovial clonotypes was computed at 200 sample sizes with 200 draws without replacement at each size, and the value at the size of the smaller sample was reported. The table was pulled from immuneACCESS by TCRdb, which kept in-frame rearrangements only. Such tables lose some clones; where checked, under half of the loss comes from unresolved V genes, and the rest has no known cause. V and J calls and clone size come straight from that table; D and trimming were deduced from the DNA. The sample data list more than 1,500 clones, and approximately 95% of these were observed just once. Under 3% of the sample rests with the top ten.

In this chain, TRBV11-2 is recombined with TRBJ1-2; TRBD1 lines up with 8 middle nucleotides. The source material was CD4+ T cells from synovial fluid. The clonotype was recovered from a human donor with juvenile idiopathic arthritis. The DNA sequence is given as TGTGCCAGCAGCCCTACAGGGGGCTATGGCTACACCTTC. The resulting protein is CASSPTGGYGYTF.